The sequence of this T cell receptor (beta chain) was determined in a study of T cell repertoires in cytomegalovirus infection. Findings of the study overall: Predominance within the ex vivo response was attributable to HLA-C-restricted CMV-specific TCR beta clonotypes. Of the TCR beta families, the public ones yielded a cumulative frequency that identified carriers of CMV plus the relevant HLA.

Ten or more counts support this clonotype. Its antigen is not known. V was pared by 4 bases and J by 5 bases, with 10 bases of the junction left unmatched. The germline gives CDR1 SGHAT, CDR2 FQNNGV. This CDR3 is built from 16 residues. Using its own MiXCR run on the reads, TCRdb lists one record per CDR3 protein. The data hold almost 550,000 distinct CDR3 sequences, with approximately 17% observed a single time. V gene TRBV11-2 combines with J gene TRBJ2-2; 7 bases agree with TRBD1. The sample was CD8+ T cells from PBMCs. This receptor was identified in a human donor in good health (CMV status not recorded). Some clones in this sample may be carry-over from other donors' samples. CDR3 coding DNA: TGTGCCAGCAGCTCAACTACAGGGGAATCAACCGGGGAGCTGTTTTTT. It specifies CASSSTTGESTGELFF.